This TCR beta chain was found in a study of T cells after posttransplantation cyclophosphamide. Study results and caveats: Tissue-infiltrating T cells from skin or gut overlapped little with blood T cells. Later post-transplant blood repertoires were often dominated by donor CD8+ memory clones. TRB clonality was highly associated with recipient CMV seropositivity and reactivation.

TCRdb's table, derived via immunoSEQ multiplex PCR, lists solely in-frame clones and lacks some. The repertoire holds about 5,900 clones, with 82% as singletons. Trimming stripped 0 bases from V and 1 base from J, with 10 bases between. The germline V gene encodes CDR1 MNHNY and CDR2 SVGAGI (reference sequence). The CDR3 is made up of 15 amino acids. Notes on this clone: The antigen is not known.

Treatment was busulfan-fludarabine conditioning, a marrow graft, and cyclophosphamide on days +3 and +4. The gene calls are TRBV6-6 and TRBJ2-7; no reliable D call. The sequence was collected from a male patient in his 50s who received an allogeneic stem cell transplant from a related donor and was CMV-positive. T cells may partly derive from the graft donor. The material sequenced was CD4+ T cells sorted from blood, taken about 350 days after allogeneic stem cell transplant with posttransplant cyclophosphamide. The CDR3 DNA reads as TGTGCCAGCAGTTACTCTTTGGGCAGATCCTACGAGCAGTACTTC. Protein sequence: CASSYSLGRSYEQYF.